A selection of T cell receptor beta chains follows, all from one sample in a study of a mutant IDH1 vaccine in newly diagnosed glioma. Assay: immunoSEQ multiplex PCR; the TCRdb copy retains only in-frame clones and omits some. The sample contains about 61,000 clones, 80% of which appear only once. These receptors lack a known antigen. The sample in question was PBMCs, obtained from a glioma patient whose treatment included an IDH1 peptide vaccine. Source of these receptors: a man between 45 and 60 years old with glioma. Each CDR3 is given with its conserved first and last residue. D genes are given only for firm matches. Size is stated for part of the rows, as once, few or many counts, or as a class when the clone is expanded.

v_gene: TRBV2; abundance: -; d_gene: -; j_gene: TRBJ2-7; CDR3nt: TGTGCCAGCAGTGACCCAGCCACCACACTTTTGTTCAGCTCCTACGAGCAGTACTTC; CDR3aa: CASSDPATTLLFSSYEQYF
v_gene: TRBV18; abundance: -; d_gene: -; j_gene: TRBJ2-7; CDR3nt: TGTGCCAGCTCACCGGACAAAGCCTACGAGCAGTACTTC; CDR3aa: CASSPDKAYEQYF
v_gene: TRBV19; abundance: -; d_gene: TRBD1; j_gene: TRBJ1-1; CDR3nt: TGTGCCAGTAATCTCGGACAGGTGGGGGGTGGCCCCGAAGCTTTCTTT; CDR3aa: CASNLGQVGGGPEAFF
v_gene: TRBV6-5; abundance: -; d_gene: -; j_gene: TRBJ2-2; CDR3nt: TGTGCCAGCAGTTACGGCAATCCTCAGAGGACCGGGGAGCTGTTTTTT; CDR3aa: CASSYGNPQRTGELFF
v_gene: TRBV2; abundance: -; d_gene: -; j_gene: TRBJ2-5; CDR3nt: TGTGCCAGCAGCCGGGACTACCAAGAGACCCAGTACTTC; CDR3aa: CASSRDYQETQYF
v_gene: TRBV29-1; abundance: -; d_gene: -; j_gene: TRBJ2-7; CDR3nt: TGCAGCGTCCTGGAATACTACGAGCAGTACTTC; CDR3aa: CSVLEYYEQYF
v_gene: TRBV27; abundance: -; d_gene: -; j_gene: TRBJ1-1; CDR3nt: TGTGCCAGCAAAGACAGGATGAACACTGAAGCTTTCTTT; CDR3aa: CASKDRMNTEAFF
v_gene: TRBV29-1; abundance: -; d_gene: -; j_gene: TRBJ2-7; CDR3nt: TGCAGCGTTGAAGATTCCTCGAACGAGCAGTACTTC; CDR3aa: CSVEDSSNEQYF
v_gene: TRBV4-1; abundance: -; d_gene: -; j_gene: TRBJ2-3; CDR3nt: TGCGCCAGCAGCGTCCGGACAGACACAGATACGCAGTATTTT; CDR3aa: CASSVRTDTDTQYF
v_gene: TRBV19; abundance: -; d_gene: -; j_gene: TRBJ1-4; CDR3nt: TGTGCCAGCATCGGGCAGGCCCCGCCTGGGAAACTGTTTTTT; CDR3aa: CASIGQAPPGKLFF
v_gene: TRBV19; abundance: few; d_gene: -; j_gene: TRBJ1-1; CDR3nt: TGTGCCAGTAGTATAGAGACCTACACTGAAGCTTTCTTT; CDR3aa: CASSIETYTEAFF
v_gene: TRBV6-6; abundance: -; d_gene: -; j_gene: TRBJ2-7; CDR3nt: TGTGCCAGCAGTGCCGTCCTCCCAGGTGGAATAGGCGAGCAGTACTTC; CDR3aa: CASSAVLPGGIGEQYF
v_gene: TRBV7-6; abundance: -; d_gene: -; j_gene: TRBJ2-2; CDR3nt: TGTGCCAGCAGCATAGGGGATAGCGGCGGGGAGCTGTTTTTT; CDR3aa: CASSIGDSGGELFF
v_gene: TRBV5-6; abundance: -; d_gene: -; j_gene: TRBJ1-5; CDR3nt: TGTGCCAGCAGCATCGGGACATCTAGCAATCAGCCCCAGCATTTT; CDR3aa: CASSIGTSSNQPQHF
v_gene: TRBV25-1; abundance: -; d_gene: -; j_gene: TRBJ2-3; CDR3nt: TGTGCCAGTTCTCTAGCGCATAACACAGATACGCAGTATTTT; CDR3aa: CASSLAHNTDTQYF
v_gene: TRBV7-2; abundance: -; d_gene: -; j_gene: TRBJ2-3; CDR3nt: TGTGCCAGCAGCTTGGTGGAGTTTACGCAGTATTTT; CDR3aa: CASSLVEFTQYF
v_gene: TRBV2; abundance: -; d_gene: -; j_gene: TRBJ1-1; CDR3nt: TGTGCCACTACGGGGGCCTCCATGGGAGCTTTCTTT; CDR3aa: CATTGASMGAFF
v_gene: TRBV15; abundance: few; d_gene: -; j_gene: TRBJ1-5; CDR3nt: TGTGCCACCAGCAGAGATCTGGGCTTCAATCAGCCCCAGCATTTT; CDR3aa: CATSRDLGFNQPQHF
v_gene: TRBV5-6; abundance: -; d_gene: TRBD1; j_gene: TRBJ2-2; CDR3nt: TGTGCCAGCAGCTACGGGACAGATGGGGAGCTGTTTTTT; CDR3aa: CASSYGTDGELFF
v_gene: TRBV27; abundance: -; d_gene: -; j_gene: TRBJ1-2; CDR3nt: TGTGCCAGCAGACAGGCTACTTTTAATGGCTACACCTTC; CDR3aa: CASRQATFNGYTF
v_gene: TRBV18; abundance: -; d_gene: -; j_gene: TRBJ2-7; CDR3nt: TGTGCCAGCTCACTAGGGACGGATTCCTACGAGCAGTACTTC; CDR3aa: CASSLGTDSYEQYF
v_gene: TRBV4-3; abundance: -; d_gene: -; j_gene: TRBJ1-4; CDR3nt: TGCGCCAGCAGCCCGGGGATGGGAGGGGAAAAACTGTTTTTT; CDR3aa: CASSPGMGGEKLFF
v_gene: TRBV2; abundance: once; d_gene: -; j_gene: TRBJ1-1; CDR3nt: TGTGCCAGCAGTGTGGAGACAGAGAACACTGAAGCTTTCTTT; CDR3aa: CASSVETENTEAFF
v_gene: TRBV10-3; abundance: -; d_gene: -; j_gene: TRBJ2-7; CDR3nt: TGTGCCATTTCGGGACGGCCAGACTACGAGCAGTACTTC; CDR3aa: CAISGRPDYEQYF
v_gene: TRBV27; abundance: once; d_gene: -; j_gene: TRBJ2-7; CDR3nt: TGTGCCAGCAGTCCCGGCGCCTACTACGAGCAGTACTTC; CDR3aa: CASSPGAYYEQYF
v_gene: TRBV29-1; abundance: -; d_gene: -; j_gene: TRBJ2-7; CDR3nt: TGCAGCGCCATTAAGAACGAGCAGTACTTC; CDR3aa: CSAIKNEQYF
v_gene: TRBV6-1; abundance: -; d_gene: -; j_gene: TRBJ1-1; CDR3nt: TGTGCCAGCAGTGAGGGACTTGGCACTGAAGCTTTCTTT; CDR3aa: CASSEGLGTEAFF
v_gene: TRBV7-2; abundance: -; d_gene: TRBD2; j_gene: TRBJ2-7; CDR3nt: TGTGCCAGCAGCTTACTTGCTAGCGGGCTCTACGAGCAGTACTTC; CDR3aa: CASSLLASGLYEQYF
v_gene: TRBV5-6; abundance: -; d_gene: TRBD1; j_gene: TRBJ1-3; CDR3nt: TGTGCCAGCAGCTTGCCCGGGACAGGGGCTGGAAACACCATATATTTT; CDR3aa: CASSLPGTGAGNTIYF
v_gene: TRBV27; abundance: -; d_gene: TRBD1; j_gene: TRBJ1-2; CDR3nt: TGTGCCAGCAGTCGCCTGGGACAGGACAATATCTATGGCTACACCTTC; CDR3aa: CASSRLGQDNIYGYTF
v_gene: TRBV6-6; abundance: -; d_gene: -; j_gene: TRBJ1-3; CDR3nt: TGTGCCAGCATTTCCGGACAGCACTCAAACACCATATATTTT; CDR3aa: CASISGQHSNTIYF
v_gene: TRBV7-8; abundance: -; d_gene: -; j_gene: TRBJ1-5; CDR3nt: TGTGCCAGCAGCCTCTCAAGTCCCGCTTCCCAGCATTTT; CDR3aa: CASSLSSPASQHF
v_gene: TRBV6-6; abundance: -; d_gene: TRBD1; j_gene: TRBJ1-4; CDR3nt: TGTGCCAGCAGTCAGGCCCGGGACAGGGTAATTTTT; CDR3aa: CASSQARDRVIF
v_gene: TRBV11-1; abundance: few; d_gene: -; j_gene: TRBJ1-3; CDR3nt: TGTGCCAGCAGCTTACGTGACTCTGGAAACACCATATATTTT; CDR3aa: CASSLRDSGNTIYF
v_gene: TRBV19; abundance: once; d_gene: TRBD2; j_gene: TRBJ2-5; CDR3nt: TGTGCCAGTAGTATGAGGGGACTACTCCAAGAGACCCAGTACTTC; CDR3aa: CASSMRGLLQETQYF